The sequence of this TCR beta chain was determined in a study of cytomegalovirus exposure and HLA in healthy donors. With 5 bases clipped from V and 3 bases from J, the junction kept 12 bases outside the gene matches. CDR1 is SNHLY, CDR2 FYNNEI, per germline. The CDR3 is made up of 16 amino acids. General study findings and limits: Among TCR sequences, most were rare, though some public TCRs appeared in many donors. It was shown in a later analysis that HLA-associated TCR beta chains were more clonally expanded than other, equally common chains.

This clone was observed a few times. Antigen unknown. Primers: 60 Vbeta forward and 13 Jbeta reverse. Libraries were prepared by immunoSEQ multiplex PCR; TCRdb keeps only in-frame clonotypes and omits some of them. The table has around 120,000 clones, roughly 77% seen once. The origin of this receptor is a man over 45 in good health and CMV-seropositive. The J gene is TRBJ2-7, the V gene TRBV2; 8 bases are shared with TRBD1. The material sequenced was PBMCs. Here the CDR3 DNA reads TGTGCCAGCAGTACCTCTCGACAGGGGCGGATCTACGAGCAGTACTTC. It translates to CASSTSRQGRIYEQYF.